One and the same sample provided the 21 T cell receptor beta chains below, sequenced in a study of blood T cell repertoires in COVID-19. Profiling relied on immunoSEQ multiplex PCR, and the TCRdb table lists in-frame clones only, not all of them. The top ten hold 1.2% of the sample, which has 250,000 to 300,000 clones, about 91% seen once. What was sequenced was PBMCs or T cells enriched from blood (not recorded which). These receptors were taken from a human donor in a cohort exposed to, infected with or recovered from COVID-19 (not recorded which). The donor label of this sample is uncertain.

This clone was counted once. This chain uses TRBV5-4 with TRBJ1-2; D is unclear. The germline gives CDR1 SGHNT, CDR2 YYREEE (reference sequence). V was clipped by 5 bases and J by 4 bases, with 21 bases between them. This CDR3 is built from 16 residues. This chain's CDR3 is CASRGQGKGNFYGYTF. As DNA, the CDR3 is TGTGCCAGCAGGGGCCAAGGCAAAGGAAACTTCTATGGCTACACCTTC.

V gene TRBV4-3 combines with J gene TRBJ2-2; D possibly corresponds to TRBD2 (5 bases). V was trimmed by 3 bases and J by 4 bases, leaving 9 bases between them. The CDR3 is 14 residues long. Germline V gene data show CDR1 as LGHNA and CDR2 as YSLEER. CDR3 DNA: TGCGCCAGCAGCCAGGATCGGGGCACCGGGGAGCTGTTTTTT. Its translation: CASSQDRGTGELFF.

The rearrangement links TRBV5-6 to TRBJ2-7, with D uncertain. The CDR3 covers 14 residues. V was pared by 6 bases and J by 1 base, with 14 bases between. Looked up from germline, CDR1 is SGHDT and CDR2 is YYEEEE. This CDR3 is CASTPGYSSYEQYF. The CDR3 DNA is TGTGCCAGCACACCAGGCTATAGTTCCTACGAGCAGTACTTC.

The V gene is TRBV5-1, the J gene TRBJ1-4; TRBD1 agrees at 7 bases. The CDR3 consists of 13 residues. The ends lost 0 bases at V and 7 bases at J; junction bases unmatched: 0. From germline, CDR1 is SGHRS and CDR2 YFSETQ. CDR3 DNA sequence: TGCGCCAGCAGCTTGGACAGGGGTGAAAAACTGTTTTTT. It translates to CASSLDRGEKLFF. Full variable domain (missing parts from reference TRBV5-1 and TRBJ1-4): KAGVTQTPRYLIKTRGQQVTLSCSPISGHRSVSWYQQTPGQGLQFLFEYFSETQRNKGNFPGRFSGRQFSNSRSEMNVSTLELGDSALYLCASSLDRGEKLFFGSGTQLSVL.

CDR3 nucleotides: TGCAGCGTTCGGACAGGGGTGGACTATGGCTACACCTTC. The encoded protein is CSVRTGVDYGYTF. The chain recombines TRBV29-1 with TRBJ1-2; 9 nucleotides agree with TRBD1. Germline lookup yields CDR1 SQVTM and CDR2 ANQGSEA. The length of the CDR3 is 13 residues. Losses at the gene ends were 5 bases for V and 3 bases for J; bases not matched to a gene: 4.

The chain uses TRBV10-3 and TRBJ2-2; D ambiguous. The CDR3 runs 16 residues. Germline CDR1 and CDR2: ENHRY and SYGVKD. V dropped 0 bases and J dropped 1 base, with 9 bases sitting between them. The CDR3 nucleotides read TGTGCCATCAGTGAGTCCGGTACCCAGAACACCGGGGAGCTGTTTTTT. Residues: CAISESGTQNTGELFF.

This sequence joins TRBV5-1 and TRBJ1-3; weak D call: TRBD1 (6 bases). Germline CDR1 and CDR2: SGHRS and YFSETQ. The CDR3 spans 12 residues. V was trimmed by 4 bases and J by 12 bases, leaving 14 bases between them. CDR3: CASSALRGHIYF. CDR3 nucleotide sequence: TGCGCCAGCAGCGCATTGCGGGGGCACATATATTTT.

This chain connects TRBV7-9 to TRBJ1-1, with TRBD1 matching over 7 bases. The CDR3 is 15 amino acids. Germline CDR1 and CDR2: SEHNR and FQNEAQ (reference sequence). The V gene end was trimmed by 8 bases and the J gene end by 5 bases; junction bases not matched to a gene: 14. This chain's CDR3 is CASRRGSGGRTEAFF. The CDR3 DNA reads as TGTGCCAGCCGACGGGGGTCAGGGGGGAGGACTGAAGCTTTCTTT.

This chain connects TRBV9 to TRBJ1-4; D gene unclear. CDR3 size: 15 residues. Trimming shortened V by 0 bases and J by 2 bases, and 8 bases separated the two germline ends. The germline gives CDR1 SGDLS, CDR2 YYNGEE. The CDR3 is CASSVGGRTNEKLFF. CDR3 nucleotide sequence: TGTGCCAGCAGCGTAGGCGGAAGGACTAATGAAAAACTGTTTTTT.

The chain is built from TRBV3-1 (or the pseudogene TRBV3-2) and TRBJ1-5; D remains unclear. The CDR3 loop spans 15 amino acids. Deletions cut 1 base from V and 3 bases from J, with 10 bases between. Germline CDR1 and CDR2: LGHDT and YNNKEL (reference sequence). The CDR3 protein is CASSQGSLPNQPQHF. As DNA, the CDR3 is TGTGCCAGCAGCCAAGGTAGCTTACCCAATCAGCCCCAGCATTTT.

This CDR3 is CASRFGGNTEAFF. For the CDR3, the DNA is TGTGCCAGTAGGTTCGGGGGGAACACTGAAGCTTTCTTT. The chain uses TRBV19 and TRBJ1-1; D is perhaps TRBD1 (5 bases). Trimming took off 6 bases at V and 1 base at J, with 9 bases between the two ends. The germline gives CDR1 LNHDA, CDR2 SQIVND (reference sequence). There are 13 residues in the CDR3.

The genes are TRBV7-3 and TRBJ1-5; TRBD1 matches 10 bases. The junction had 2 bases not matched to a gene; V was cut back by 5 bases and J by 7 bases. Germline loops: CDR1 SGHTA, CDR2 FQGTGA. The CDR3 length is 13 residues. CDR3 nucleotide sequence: TGTGCCAGCAGCATGGACAGGGGGCAGCCCCAGCATTTT. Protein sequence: CASSMDRGQPQHF.

The CDR3 loop is CASSRRQATAGNNEQFF. The CDR3 DNA sequence: TGTGCCAGCAGCAGGCGCCAGGCAACAGCAGGTAATAATGAGCAGTTCTTC. This rearrangement joins TRBV7-2 to TRBJ2-1; unclear D gene. V was clipped by 5 bases and J by 7 bases, with 24 bases between them. The CDR3 runs 17 residues. Germline CDR1 SGHTA, CDR2 FQGNSA.

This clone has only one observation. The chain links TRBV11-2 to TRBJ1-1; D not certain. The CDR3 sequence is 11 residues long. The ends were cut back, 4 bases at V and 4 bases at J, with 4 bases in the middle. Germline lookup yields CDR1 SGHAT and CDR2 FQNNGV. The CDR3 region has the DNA TGTGCCAGCAGCTCTTTCACTGAAGCTTTCTTT. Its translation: CASSSFTEAFF.

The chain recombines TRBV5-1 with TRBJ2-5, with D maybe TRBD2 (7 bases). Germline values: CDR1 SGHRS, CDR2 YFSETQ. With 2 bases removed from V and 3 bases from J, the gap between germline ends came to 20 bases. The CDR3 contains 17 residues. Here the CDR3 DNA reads TGCGCCAGCAGCTTCCCTAGGGGGGGACGGGTAAAAGAGACCCAGTACTTC. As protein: CASSFPRGGRVKETQYF. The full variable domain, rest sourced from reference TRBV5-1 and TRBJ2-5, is KAGVTQTPRYLIKTRGQQVTLSCSPISGHRSVSWYQQTPGQGLQFLFEYFSETQRNKGNFPGRFSGRQFSNSRSEMNVSTLELGDSALYLCASSFPRGGRVKETQYFGPGTRLLVL.

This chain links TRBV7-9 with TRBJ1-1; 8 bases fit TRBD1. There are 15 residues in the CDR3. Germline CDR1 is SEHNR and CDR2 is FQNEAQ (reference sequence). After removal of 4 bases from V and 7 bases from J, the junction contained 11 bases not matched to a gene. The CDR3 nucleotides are TGTGCCAGCAGCTCGTGGACAGGGACGCAGGGTGAAGCTTTCTTT. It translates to CASSSWTGTQGEAFF.

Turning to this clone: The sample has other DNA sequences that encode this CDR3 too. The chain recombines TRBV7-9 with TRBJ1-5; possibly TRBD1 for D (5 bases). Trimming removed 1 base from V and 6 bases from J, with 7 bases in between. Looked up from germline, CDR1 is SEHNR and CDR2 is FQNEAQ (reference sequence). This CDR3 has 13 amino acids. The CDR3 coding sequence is TGTGCCAGCAGCTTAGGAAGGGGTCAGCCCCAGCATTTT. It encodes CASSLGRGQPQHF. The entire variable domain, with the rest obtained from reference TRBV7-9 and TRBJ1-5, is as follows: DTGVSQNPRHKITKRGQNVTFRCDPISEHNRLYWYRQTLGQGPEFLTYFQNEAQLEKSRLLSDRFSAERPKGSFSTLEIQRTEQGDSAMYLCASSLGRGQPQHFGDGTRLSIL.

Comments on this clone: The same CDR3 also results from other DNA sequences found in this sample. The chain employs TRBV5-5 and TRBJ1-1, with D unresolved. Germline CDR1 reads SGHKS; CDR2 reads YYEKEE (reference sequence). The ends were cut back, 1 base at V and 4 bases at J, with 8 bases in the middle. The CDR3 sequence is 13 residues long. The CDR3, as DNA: TGTGCCAGCAGCTTGATAGGAGGCACTGAAGCTTTCTTT. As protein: CASSLIGGTEAFF.

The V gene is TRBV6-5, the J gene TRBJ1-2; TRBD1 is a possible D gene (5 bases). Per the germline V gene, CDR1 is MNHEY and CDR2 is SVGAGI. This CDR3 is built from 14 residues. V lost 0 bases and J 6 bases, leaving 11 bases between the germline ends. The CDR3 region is CASSYSQGRHGYTF. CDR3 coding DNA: TGTGCCAGCAGTTACTCCCAGGGAAGGCATGGCTACACCTTC.

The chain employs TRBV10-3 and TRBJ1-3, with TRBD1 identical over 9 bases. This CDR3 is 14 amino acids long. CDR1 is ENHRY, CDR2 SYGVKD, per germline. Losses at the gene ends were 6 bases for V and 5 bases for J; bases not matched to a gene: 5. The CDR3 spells CAIRGQGGRNTIYF. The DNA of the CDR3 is TGTGCCATCAGGGGACAGGGCGGGAGAAACACCATATATTTT.

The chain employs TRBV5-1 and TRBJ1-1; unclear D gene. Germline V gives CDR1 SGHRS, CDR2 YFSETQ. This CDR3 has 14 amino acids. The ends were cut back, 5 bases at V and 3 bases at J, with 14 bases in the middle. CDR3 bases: TGCGCCAGCAGGCGCGGGGATGAGGACACTGAAGCTTTCTTT. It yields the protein CASRRGDEDTEAFF.